This is a list of T cell receptor beta chains from one sample in a study of blood T cells in healthy people across ages. TCRdb called the 5' RACE reads again in MiXCR, with one record for every CDR3 protein. In the table there are under 1,000,000 distinct CDR3 sequences, less than 60% of which are singletons. The sequencing input was blood. The receptors were sampled from a man at least 80 years old in good health. Each CDR3 is given with its conserved first and last residue.

j_gene,v_gene,CDR3aa
TRBJ2-3,TRBV25-1,CASSDPQGGRADTQYF
TRBJ2-5,TRBV6-1,CASSVGTDEETQYF
TRBJ2-5,TRBV30,CAWSGFRETQYF
TRBJ2-1,TRBV29-1,CSVSLAGGPGEQFF
TRBJ2-5,TRBV29-1,CSVESAETQYF
-,TRBV10-3,CAISDVGIRETQYF
TRBJ1-2,TRBV12-3/TRBV12-4,CASSTGASNYGYTF
TRBJ2-7,TRBV20-1,CSARDTTSGTYEQYF
TRBJ2-4,TRBV20-1,CSARGPRDGNIQYF
TRBJ2-7,TRBV6-1,CASSVDWEVSYEQYF
TRBJ2-3,TRBV20-1,CSASLRGISTDTQYF
-,TRBV12-3/TRBV12-4,CASSLGLAGVVNEQYF
TRBJ2-7,TRBV28,CASSPLRARYEQYF
TRBJ2-1,TRBV6-2/TRBV6-3,CASSYSGYKEQFF
TRBJ2-3,TRBV7-8,CASSSRLAGHPDTQYF
-,TRBV14,CASSPTSGPSEQYF
TRBJ2-3,TRBV4-3,CASSQDRGSTDTQYF
TRBJ1-2,TRBV6-2/TRBV6-3,CASSTRDAQQTYGYTF
TRBJ2-3,TRBV12-3/TRBV12-4,CASTLGGSTDTQYF
TRBJ2-3,TRBV29-1,CSVGWGGGTDTQYF
TRBJ2-7,TRBV20-1,CSATRYRASTYEQYF
TRBJ1-6,TRBV5-8,CASSFPGWGDSPLHF
TRBJ2-3,TRBV20-1,CSARSGTDTQYF
TRBJ2-1,TRBV14,CASSISGTPYNEQFF
TRBJ2-5,TRBV12-3/TRBV12-4,CASSLTGVSGTQYF